The 6 T cell receptor beta chains presented below share a single source sample, sequenced in a study of T cell responses to AZD1222 COVID-19 vaccine. Profiling relied on immunoSEQ multiplex PCR, and the TCRdb table lists in-frame clones only, not all of them. The sample lists 90,000 to 130,000 clones, around 85% seen once, with 4% to 5% in the top ten. Sequenced here: peripheral blood, sampled on day 0 of AZD1222 vaccination. The receptors shown here come from an adult in good health.

J is TRBJ1-5 and V is TRBV19; D remains ambiguous. The CDR3 is 15 amino acids. The V end lost 5 bases, the J end lost 0 bases, and 11 bases lay between the germline ends. Germline V gene data show CDR1 as LNHDA and CDR2 as SQIVND (reference sequence). Here the CDR3 DNA reads TGTGCCAGTAGTGTCGGACGGGATAGCAATCAGCCCCAGCATTTT. This gives the protein CASSVGRDSNQPQHF.

In this sample, this clone turned up a few times. The chain employs TRBV7-2 and TRBJ1-2, with 7 bases fitting TRBD1. The CDR3 length is 15 residues. Germline CDR1 reads SGHTA; CDR2 reads FQGNSA. J lost 4 bases, V lost 6 bases, and 11 bases had no gene match. CDR3 residues: CASSPGGSRGYGYTF. DNA of the CDR3: TGTGCCAGCAGTCCAGGGGGGTCCCGGGGCTATGGCTACACCTTC.

This chain uses TRBV10-2 with TRBJ1-2; TRBD1 matches 8 bases. Germline V gene sequence: CDR1 WSHSY, CDR2 SAAADI. There are 13 residues in the CDR3. With 6 bases clipped from V and 2 bases from J, the junction kept 2 bases outside the gene matches. The CDR3 sequence is CASSRGLNYGYTF. The CDR3 coding sequence is TGCGCCAGCAGCAGGGGGCTGAACTATGGCTACACCTTC.

The table lists this clone with a few counts. V is TRBV12-3 or TRBV12-4 and J is TRBJ2-7, with a possible D match to TRBD1 (5 bases). The CDR3 consists of 12 residues. The germline V and J ends were trimmed by 5 bases and 5 bases, with 10 bases remaining between them. The CDR3 region is CASSPWGNEQYF. DNA for the CDR3: TGTGCCAGCAGTCCTTGGGGCAACGAGCAGTACTTC.

V gene TRBV28 combines with J gene TRBJ1-1; D remains ambiguous. Germline CDR1 MDHEN, CDR2 SYDVKM. Trimming removed 3 bases from V and 0 bases from J, with 5 bases in between. The CDR3 runs to 13 residues. CDR3 residues: CASSFPVNTEAFF. The CDR3 nucleotides read TGTGCCAGCAGTTTTCCAGTGAACACTGAAGCTTTCTTT.

The chain is built from TRBV19 and TRBJ2-7; 8 bases agree with TRBD2. Trimming at V came to 3 bases and at J to 7 bases, leaving 5 bases not matched to a gene. From germline, CDR1 is LNHDA and CDR2 SQIVND (reference sequence). The CDR3 totals 13 residues. The DNA of the CDR3 is TGTGCCAGTAGTATCAACGGGAGGGGGGAGCAGTACTTC. Amino acids: CASSINGRGEQYF.